The rows below give T cell receptor beta chains drawn from one sample of a study of blood T cells in healthy people across ages. TCRdb itself ran the 5' RACE reads through MiXCR, one entry per CDR3 protein. The table has around 1,900,000 distinct CDR3 sequences, 30% to 40% seen once. The sequenced sample consisted of blood. The origin of the receptors is a human donor in good health. The CDR3 runs from the conserved cysteine through the conserved F or W. Each record gives: D gene, V gene, J gene, clone size, CDR3 protein, CDR3 DNA. The D gene is left open where the match is weak. Clone size is stated in some rows and not others, as once, few, many or a class when expanded.

d_gene: TRBD1; v_gene: TRBV27; j_gene: TRBJ1-1; abundance: NA; CDR3aa: CASSPQGQSNTEAFF; CDR3nt: TGTGCCAGCAGTCCCCAGGGACAGTCGAACACTGAAGCTTTCTTT
d_gene: TRBD1; v_gene: TRBV28; j_gene: TRBJ2-5; abundance: few; CDR3aa: CASSPTGVPGGNQYF; CDR3nt: TGTGCCAGCAGTCCAACAGGGGTCCCCGGTGGAAACCAGTACTTC
d_gene: NA; v_gene: TRBV20-1; j_gene: TRBJ2-5; abundance: NA; CDR3aa: CSALPGTAKETQYF; CDR3nt: TGCAGTGCTCTGCCCGGGACGGCCAAAGAGACCCAGTACTTC
d_gene: NA; v_gene: TRBV6-2/TRBV6-3; j_gene: TRBJ2-1; abundance: few; CDR3aa: CASSTGYNEQFF; CDR3nt: TGTGCCAGCAGTACAGGGTACAATGAGCAGTTCTTC
d_gene: NA; v_gene: TRBV5-1; j_gene: TRBJ2-3; abundance: few; CDR3aa: CASSSSGRGTDTQYF; CDR3nt: TGCGCCAGCAGCTCCTCCGGTAGGGGGACAGATACGCAGTATTTT
d_gene: TRBD2; v_gene: TRBV20-1; j_gene: TRBJ2-1; abundance: NA; CDR3aa: CSARGPSGGADEQFF; CDR3nt: TGCAGCGCTAGAGGACCTAGCGGGGGGGCCGATGAGCAGTTCTTC
d_gene: NA; v_gene: TRBV7-2; j_gene: TRBJ2-6; abundance: NA; CDR3aa: CALRVSGANVLTF; CDR3nt: TGTGCCCTCAGGGTCTCTGGGGCCAACGTCCTGACTTTC
d_gene: NA; v_gene: TRBV21-1; j_gene: TRBJ2-7; abundance: NA; CDR3aa: CASSKNIAETYEQYF; CDR3nt: TGTGCCAGCAGCAAAAATATAGCGGAAACCTACGAGCAGTACTTC
d_gene: NA; v_gene: TRBV12-3/TRBV12-4; j_gene: TRBJ1-4; abundance: NA; CDR3aa: CASSRLREEKLFF; CDR3nt: TGTGCCAGCAGTCGACTCAGGGAAGAAAAACTGTTTTTT
d_gene: TRBD2; v_gene: TRBV28; j_gene: TRBJ2-1; abundance: NA; CDR3aa: CASSSPGGEAYNEQFF; CDR3nt: TGTGCCAGCAGTTCCCCCGGGGGGGAAGCCTACAATGAGCAGTTCTTC
d_gene: NA; v_gene: TRBV5-1; j_gene: TRBJ2-3; abundance: NA; CDR3aa: CASSLEGSYTDTQYF; CDR3nt: TGCGCCAGCAGCTTGGAAGGCAGCTACACAGATACGCAGTATTTT
d_gene: TRBD1; v_gene: TRBV28; j_gene: TRBJ1-6; abundance: few; CDR3aa: CASSLGTGRVPLHF; CDR3nt: TGTGCCAGCAGTTTAGGGACAGGGAGGGTTCCCCTCCACTTT
d_gene: NA; v_gene: TRBV6-2/TRBV6-3; j_gene: TRBJ1-5; abundance: once; CDR3aa: CASSYSRMGGNQPQHF; CDR3nt: TGTGCCAGCAGTTACTCGAGAATGGGTGGCAATCAGCCCCAGCATTTT
d_gene: NA; v_gene: TRBV20-1; j_gene: TRBJ2-7; abundance: NA; CDR3aa: CSAPSPGTGSNEQYF; CDR3nt: TGCAGTGCTCCATCACCCGGGACCGGGAGCAACGAGCAGTACTTC
d_gene: NA; v_gene: TRBV7-2; j_gene: TRBJ2-7; abundance: few; CDR3aa: CASSLAGLKGYYEQYF; CDR3nt: TGTGCCAGCAGCTTAGCGGGGTTGAAGGGGTACTACGAGCAGTACTTC
d_gene: NA; v_gene: TRBV5-6; j_gene: TRBJ1-2; abundance: NA; CDR3aa: CASSLTLIYGYTF; CDR3nt: TGTGCCAGCAGTTTGACACTTATCTATGGCTACACCTTC
d_gene: NA; v_gene: TRBV7-9; j_gene: TRBJ2-3; abundance: once; CDR3aa: CASSADSGRAQYF; CDR3nt: TGTGCCAGCAGCGCCGACTCCGGAAGGGCGCAGTATTTT
d_gene: NA; v_gene: TRBV6-5; j_gene: TRBJ2-5; abundance: NA; CDR3aa: CASCRVDSETQYF; CDR3nt: TGTGCCAGCTGCAGGGTAGATTCAGAGACCCAGTACTTC
d_gene: NA; v_gene: TRBV29-1; j_gene: TRBJ2-3; abundance: NA; CDR3aa: CSVKGVVKDTQYF; CDR3nt: TGCAGCGTTAAGGGGGTAGTCAAAGATACGCAGTATTTT
d_gene: TRBD1; v_gene: TRBV20-1; j_gene: TRBJ1-1; abundance: NA; CDR3aa: CSVPPLTAGTGVTEAFF; CDR3nt: TGCAGTGTTCCTCCTCTTACCGCCGGGACAGGGGTTACTGAAGCTTTCTTT
d_gene: NA; v_gene: TRBV6-6; j_gene: TRBJ2-5; abundance: NA; CDR3aa: CASRNSRVYQETQYF; CDR3nt: TGTGCCAGCAGAAACTCCAGGGTCTACCAAGAGACCCAGTACTTC
d_gene: NA; v_gene: TRBV4-3; j_gene: TRBJ1-2; abundance: NA; CDR3aa: CASSQNTGDGGDGYTF; CDR3nt: TGCGCCAGCAGCCAAAACACAGGTGACGGAGGGGATGGCTACACCTTC
d_gene: NA; v_gene: TRBV20-1; j_gene: TRBJ1-1; abundance: NA; CDR3aa: CSAQNSLNTEAFF; CDR3nt: TGCAGTGCCCAGAATAGTTTGAACACTGAAGCTTTCTTT
d_gene: NA; v_gene: TRBV20-1; j_gene: TRBJ2-7; abundance: NA; CDR3aa: CSAPDSYEQYF; CDR3nt: TGCAGTGCTCCTGATTCCTACGAGCAGTACTTC
d_gene: NA; v_gene: TRBV6-5; j_gene: TRBJ1-1; abundance: NA; CDR3aa: CASSCSKGTAFF; CDR3nt: TGTGCCAGCAGTTGCTCGAAGGGAACAGCTTTCTTT
d_gene: NA; v_gene: TRBV20-1; j_gene: TRBJ1-2; abundance: NA; CDR3aa: CSASWERHYGYTF; CDR3nt: TGCAGTGCTAGTTGGGAGCGCCACTATGGCTACACCTTC
d_gene: NA; v_gene: TRBV6-5; j_gene: TRBJ2-3; abundance: NA; CDR3aa: CASSYSPPNTQYF; CDR3nt: TGTGCCAGCAGTTACTCTCCCCCAAATACGCAGTATTTT
d_gene: NA; v_gene: TRBV9; j_gene: TRBJ2-3; abundance: NA; CDR3aa: CASSFTAAPDTQYF; CDR3nt: TGTGCCAGCAGCTTCACCGCGGCGCCAGATACGCAGTATTTT
d_gene: NA; v_gene: TRBV9; j_gene: TRBJ1-4; abundance: few; CDR3aa: CASSLQGGADEKLFF; CDR3nt: TGTGCCAGCAGCTTACAAGGGGGGGCGGATGAAAAACTGTTTTTT
d_gene: NA; v_gene: TRBV4-3; j_gene: TRBJ2-7; abundance: NA; CDR3aa: CASSQGSPSTYEQYF; CDR3nt: TGCGCCAGCAGCCAAGGAAGTCCGTCTACCTACGAGCAGTACTTC
d_gene: TRBD1; v_gene: TRBV7-2; j_gene: TRBJ2-7; abundance: NA; CDR3aa: CASSSRTGREQYF; CDR3nt: TGTGCCAGCAGCTCAAGGACAGGGCGCGAGCAGTACTTC
d_gene: NA; v_gene: TRBV13; j_gene: TRBJ2-7; abundance: once; CDR3aa: CASRKREGEYPYEQYF; CDR3nt: TGTGCCAGCAGAAAAAGGGAGGGGGAGTATCCCTACGAGCAGTACTTC
d_gene: NA; v_gene: TRBV7-2; j_gene: TRBJ2-1; abundance: NA; CDR3aa: CASSFANYQGNEQFF; CDR3nt: TGTGCCAGCAGCTTCGCAAATTATCAGGGGAATGAGCAGTTCTTC
d_gene: TRBD1; v_gene: TRBV5-1; j_gene: TRBJ2-1; abundance: NA; CDR3aa: CASSLWLSVEGARAYEQFF; CDR3nt: TGCGCCAGCAGCTTGTGGCTATCGGTTGAGGGGGCGAGGGCTTACGAGCAGTTCTTC
d_gene: NA; v_gene: TRBV24-1; j_gene: TRBJ2-1; abundance: NA; CDR3aa: CATSEDGNYGYNGQFF; CDR3nt: TGTGCCACCAGTGAGGACGGGAACTACGGGTACAATGGGCAGTTCTTC